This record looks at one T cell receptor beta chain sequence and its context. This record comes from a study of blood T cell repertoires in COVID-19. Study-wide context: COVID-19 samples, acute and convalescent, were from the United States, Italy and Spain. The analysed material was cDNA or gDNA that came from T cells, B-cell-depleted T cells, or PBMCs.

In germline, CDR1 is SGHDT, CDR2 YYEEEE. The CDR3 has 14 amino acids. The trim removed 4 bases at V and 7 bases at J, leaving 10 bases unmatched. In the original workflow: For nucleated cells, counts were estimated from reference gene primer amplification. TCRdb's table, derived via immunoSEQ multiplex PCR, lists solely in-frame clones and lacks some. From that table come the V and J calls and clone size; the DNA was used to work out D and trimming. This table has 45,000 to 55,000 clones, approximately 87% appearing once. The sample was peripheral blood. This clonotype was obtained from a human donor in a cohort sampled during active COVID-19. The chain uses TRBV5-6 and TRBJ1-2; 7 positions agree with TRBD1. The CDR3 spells CASSGDRVFGGYTF. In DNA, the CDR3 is TGTGCCAGCAGCGGAGACAGGGTTTTTGGTGGCTACACCTTC.